This TCR beta chain was identified during a study of shared clonotypes between healthy human individuals. This clone was counted a few times. Assay: immunoSEQ multiplex PCR; the TCRdb copy retains only in-frame clones and omits some. The sample lists 2 million to 3 million clones; roughly 93% were seen once. Per the germline V gene, CDR1 is MNHNS and CDR2 is SASEGT. With V trimmed by 2 bases and J by 0 bases, 3 bases remained unmatched. The length of the CDR3 is 15 residues. The specimen sequenced was naive CD4+ T cells from PBMCs. Subset noted: CD45RA+ positively selected. The TCR originated in a man aged 18 to 29 in good health. Some clones in this sample may be carry-over from other donors' samples. The chain links TRBV6-1 to TRBJ1-1, with 7 bases lining up with TRBD1. CDR3 nucleotides: TGTGCCAGCAGTGAACAGGGGGTTATGAACACTGAAGCTTTCTTT. It encodes CASSEQGVMNTEAFF.